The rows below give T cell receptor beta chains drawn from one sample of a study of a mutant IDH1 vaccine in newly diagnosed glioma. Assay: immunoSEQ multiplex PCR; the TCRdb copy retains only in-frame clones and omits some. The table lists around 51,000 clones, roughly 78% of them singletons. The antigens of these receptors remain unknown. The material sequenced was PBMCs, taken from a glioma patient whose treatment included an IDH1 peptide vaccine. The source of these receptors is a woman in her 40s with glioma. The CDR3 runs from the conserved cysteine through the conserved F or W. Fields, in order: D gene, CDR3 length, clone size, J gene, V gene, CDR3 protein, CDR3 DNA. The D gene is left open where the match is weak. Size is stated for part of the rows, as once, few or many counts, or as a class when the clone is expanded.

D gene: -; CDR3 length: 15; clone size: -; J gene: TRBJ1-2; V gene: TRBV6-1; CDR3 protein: CASTGREGSGYGYTF; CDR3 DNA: TGTGCCAGCACCGGCCGGGAAGGGTCGGGCTATGGCTACACCTTC
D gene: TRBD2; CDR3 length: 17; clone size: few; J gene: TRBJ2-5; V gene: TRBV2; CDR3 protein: CASSGRSWGGRRETQYF; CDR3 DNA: TGTGCCAGCAGTGGAAGATCTTGGGGGGGTAGACGAGAGACCCAGTACTTC
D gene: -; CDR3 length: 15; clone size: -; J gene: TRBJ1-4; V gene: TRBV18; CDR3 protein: CASSPRGGFNEKLFF; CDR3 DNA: TGTGCCAGCTCACCTCGAGGAGGATTTAATGAAAAACTGTTTTTT
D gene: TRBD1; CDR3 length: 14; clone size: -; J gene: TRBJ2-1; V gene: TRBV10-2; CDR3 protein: CATRRTGSYNEQFF; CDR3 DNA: TGCGCCACTCGGAGGACAGGGTCCTACAATGAGCAGTTCTTC
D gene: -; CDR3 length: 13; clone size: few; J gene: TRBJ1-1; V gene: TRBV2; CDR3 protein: CASSPSVATEAFF; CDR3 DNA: TGTGCCAGCAGTCCTTCCGTGGCCACTGAAGCTTTCTTT
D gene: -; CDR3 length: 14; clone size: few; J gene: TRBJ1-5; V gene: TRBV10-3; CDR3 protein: CAIRAQGTDQPQHF; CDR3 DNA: TGTGCCATCAGGGCACAGGGAACGGATCAGCCCCAGCATTTT
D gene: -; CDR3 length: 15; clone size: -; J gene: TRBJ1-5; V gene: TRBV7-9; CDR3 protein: CASSLGLGLNQPQHF; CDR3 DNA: TGTGCCAGCAGCTTAGGTCTAGGCCTCAATCAGCCCCAGCATTTT
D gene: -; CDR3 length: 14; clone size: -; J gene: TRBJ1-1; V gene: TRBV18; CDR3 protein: CASSPPRQETEAFF; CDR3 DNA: TGTGCCAGCTCACCACCAAGACAGGAGACTGAAGCTTTCTTT
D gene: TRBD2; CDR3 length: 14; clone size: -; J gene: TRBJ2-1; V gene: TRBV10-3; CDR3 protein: CAISASGAYNEQFF; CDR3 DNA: TGTGCCATCAGTGCCAGCGGGGCCTACAATGAGCAGTTCTTC
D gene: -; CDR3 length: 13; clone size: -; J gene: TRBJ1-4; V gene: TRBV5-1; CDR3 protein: CARRQEKNEKLFF; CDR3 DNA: TGCGCCAGGAGACAGGAAAAGAATGAAAAACTGTTTTTT
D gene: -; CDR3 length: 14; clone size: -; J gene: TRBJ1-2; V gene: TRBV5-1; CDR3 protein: CASSLTGPDYGYTF; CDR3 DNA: TGCGCCAGCAGCTTGACCGGCCCCGACTATGGCTACACCTTC
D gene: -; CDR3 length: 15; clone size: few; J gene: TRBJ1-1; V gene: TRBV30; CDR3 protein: CAWSASLQGRAEAFF; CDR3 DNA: TGTGCCTGGAGTGCCTCCCTACAGGGTAGGGCTGAAGCTTTCTTT
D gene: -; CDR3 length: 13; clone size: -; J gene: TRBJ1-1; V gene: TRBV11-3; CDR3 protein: CASSLRAGTEAFF; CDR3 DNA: TGTGCCAGCAGCTTAAGGGCGGGCACTGAAGCTTTCTTT
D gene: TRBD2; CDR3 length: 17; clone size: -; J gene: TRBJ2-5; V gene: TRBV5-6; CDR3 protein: CASSSTSGGMYQETQYF; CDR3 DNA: TGTGCCAGCAGCTCGACTAGCGGGGGGATGTACCAAGAGACCCAGTACTTC
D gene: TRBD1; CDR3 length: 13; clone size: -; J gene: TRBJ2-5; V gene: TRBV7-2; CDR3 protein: CASSFRGTGTQYF; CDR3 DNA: TGTGCCAGCAGCTTCAGGGGGACCGGGACCCAGTACTTC
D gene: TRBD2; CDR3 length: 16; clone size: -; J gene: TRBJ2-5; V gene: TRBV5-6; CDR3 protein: CASSPFRGEYQETQYF; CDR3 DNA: TGTGCCAGCAGCCCCTTCCGGGGGGAGTACCAAGAGACCCAGTACTTC
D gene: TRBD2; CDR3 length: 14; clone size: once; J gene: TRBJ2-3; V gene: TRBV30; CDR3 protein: CAWSVSSGTDTQYF; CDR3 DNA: TGTGCCTGGAGTGTGTCTAGCGGGACAGATACGCAGTATTTT
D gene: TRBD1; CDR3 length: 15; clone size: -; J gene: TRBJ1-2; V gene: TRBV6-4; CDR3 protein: CASSDPDRDSYGYTF; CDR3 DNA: TGTGCCAGCAGTGACCCGGACAGGGATAGCTATGGCTACACCTTC
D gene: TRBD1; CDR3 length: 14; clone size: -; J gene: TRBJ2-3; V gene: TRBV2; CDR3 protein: CASGGTGGRNTQYF; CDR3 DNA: TGTGCCAGCGGGGGTACAGGGGGCAGGAATACGCAGTATTTT
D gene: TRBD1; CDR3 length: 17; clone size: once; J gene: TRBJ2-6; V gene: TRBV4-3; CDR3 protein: CASSQEGQGTGANVLTF; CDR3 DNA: TGCGCCAGCAGCCAAGAGGGACAGGGAACTGGGGCCAACGTCCTGACTTTC
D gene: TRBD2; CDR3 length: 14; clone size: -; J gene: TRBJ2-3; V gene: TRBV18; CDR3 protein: CASSPPSGGDTQYF; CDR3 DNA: TGTGCCAGCTCACCACCTAGCGGGGGGGATACGCAGTATTTT
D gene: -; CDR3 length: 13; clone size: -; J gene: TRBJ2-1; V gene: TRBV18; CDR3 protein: CASSPVTHNEQFF; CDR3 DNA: TGTGCCAGCTCACCGGTCACTCACAATGAGCAGTTCTTC
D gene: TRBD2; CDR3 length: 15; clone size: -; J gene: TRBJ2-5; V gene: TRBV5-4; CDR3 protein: CASSFPAGEQETQYF; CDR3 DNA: TGTGCCAGCAGCTTCCCCGCGGGGGAACAAGAGACCCAGTACTTC
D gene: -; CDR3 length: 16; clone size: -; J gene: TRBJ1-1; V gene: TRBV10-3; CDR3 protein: CAISESGVLRGTEAFF; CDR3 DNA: TGTGCCATCAGTGAGTCGGGGGTACTTAGGGGCACTGAAGCTTTCTTT
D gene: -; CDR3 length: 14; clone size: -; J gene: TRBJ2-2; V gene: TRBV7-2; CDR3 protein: CASSLAQGIGELFF; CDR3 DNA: TGTGCCAGCAGCTTAGCCCAAGGAATCGGGGAGCTGTTTTTT
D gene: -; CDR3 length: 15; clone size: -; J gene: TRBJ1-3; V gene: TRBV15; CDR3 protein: CATSRERIPGNTIYF; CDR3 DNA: TGTGCCACCAGCAGAGAACGGATCCCTGGAAACACCATATATTTT
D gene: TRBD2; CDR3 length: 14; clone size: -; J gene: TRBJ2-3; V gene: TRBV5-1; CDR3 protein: CASSLGLATDTQYF; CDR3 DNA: TGCGCCAGCAGCCTGGGACTAGCGACAGATACGCAGTATTTT
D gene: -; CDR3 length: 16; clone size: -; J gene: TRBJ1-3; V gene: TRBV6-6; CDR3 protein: CASSYAGLDSGNTIYF; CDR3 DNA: TGTGCCAGCAGTTACGCAGGTCTAGACTCTGGAAACACCATATATTTT
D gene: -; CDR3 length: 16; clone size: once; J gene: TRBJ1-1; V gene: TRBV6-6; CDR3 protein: CASSRIGGEEDTEAFF; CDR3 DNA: TGTGCCAGCAGTCGCATCGGGGGGGAAGAGGACACTGAAGCTTTCTTT
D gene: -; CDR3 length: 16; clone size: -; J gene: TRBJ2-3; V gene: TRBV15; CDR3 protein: CATSRDLASLTDTQYF; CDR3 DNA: TGTGCCACCAGCAGAGATCTGGCTAGCCTGACAGATACGCAGTATTTT
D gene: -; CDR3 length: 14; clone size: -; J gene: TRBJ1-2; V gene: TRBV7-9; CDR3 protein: CASSLLEGLYGYTF; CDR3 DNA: TGTGCCAGCAGCTTACTAGAGGGTCTCTATGGCTACACCTTC
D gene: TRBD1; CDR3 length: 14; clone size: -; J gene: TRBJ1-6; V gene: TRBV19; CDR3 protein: CASSAGTDHSPLHF; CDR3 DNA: TGTGCCAGTAGTGCCGGGACAGATCATTCACCCCTCCACTTT
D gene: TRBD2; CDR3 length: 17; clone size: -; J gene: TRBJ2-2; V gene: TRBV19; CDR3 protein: CASREGLWGGNTGELFF; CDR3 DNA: TGTGCCAGTAGAGAGGGGTTGTGGGGGGGAAATACCGGGGAGCTGTTTTTT
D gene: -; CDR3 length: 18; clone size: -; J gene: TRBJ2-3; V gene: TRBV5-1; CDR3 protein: CASSRLSGTPSSTDTQYF; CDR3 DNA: TGCGCCAGCAGCCGTCTCTCAGGGACTCCATCTAGCACAGATACGCAGTATTTT
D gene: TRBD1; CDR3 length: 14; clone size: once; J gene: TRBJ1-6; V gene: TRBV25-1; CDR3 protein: CASSAGTANSPLHF; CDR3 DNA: TGTGCCAGCAGCGCAGGGACAGCCAATTCACCCCTCCACTTT
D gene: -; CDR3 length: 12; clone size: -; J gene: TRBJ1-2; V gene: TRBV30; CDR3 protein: CATRISNYGYTF; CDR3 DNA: TGTGCCACACGGATATCTAACTATGGCTACACCTTC
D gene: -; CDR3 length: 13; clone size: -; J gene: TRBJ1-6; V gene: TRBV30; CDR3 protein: CARTWDHNSPLHF; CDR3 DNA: TGTGCCCGAACCTGGGACCATAATTCACCCCTCCACTTT
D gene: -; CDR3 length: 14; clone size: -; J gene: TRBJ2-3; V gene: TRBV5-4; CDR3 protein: CASSLPLSTDTQYF; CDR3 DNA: TGTGCCAGCAGCTTGCCACTGAGCACAGATACGCAGTATTTT
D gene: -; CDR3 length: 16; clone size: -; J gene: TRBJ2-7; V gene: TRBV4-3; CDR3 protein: CASSQEAQPGVYEQYF; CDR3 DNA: TGCGCCAGCAGCCAAGAGGCGCAGCCAGGGGTTTACGAGCAGTACTTC